This TCR beta chain was obtained from a study of CD8 T cells in ankylosing spondylitis. Overall study findings and caveats: The study looked at matched synovial fluid samples from ankylosing spondylitis patients. Disease-linked clones were reported to be significantly enriched there. Some of these motif variants have turned up before, in reports on reactive arthritis synovial fluid and blood.

At least ten counts were recorded for this clonotype. Its antigen is unknown. Researchers built TCR beta libraries using quantitative 5'-RACE with molecular barcodes. In TCRdb, the 5' RACE reads were re-called with MiXCR into one record per CDR3 protein. The sample holds fewer than 200,000 distinct CDR3 sequences, 15% to 20% seen once. Germline CDR1 is LNHDA and CDR2 is SQIVND (reference sequence). Trimming removed 3 bases at V and 4 bases at J, with 12 bases between. The CDR3 is 14 residues long. The specimen was blood, either unsorted or a sorted T cell fraction (not recorded which). This clonotype originated in a male donor with ankylosing spondylitis or in good health (not recorded which). The rearrangement joins TRBV19 to TRBJ1-1, with a tentative D call TRBD1 (6 bases). The CDR3 region has the DNA TGTGCCAGTAGTATCTCAGGGGCGGTCACTGAAGCTTTCTTT. The encoded protein is CASSISGAVTEAFF. The full variable domain, in which reference TRBV19 and TRBJ1-1 provide the parts outside the CDR3, is DGGITQSPKYLFRKEGQNVTLSCEQNLNHDAMYWYRQDPGQGLRLIYYSQIVNDFQKGDIAEGYSVSREKKESFPLTVTSAQKNPTAFYLCASSISGAVTEAFFGQGTRLTVV.